Listed below are T cell receptor beta chains from one sample, sequenced in a study of T cells in Graves' hyperthyroidism and ophthalmopathy. TCRdb reanalysed the multiplex PCR reads using MiXCR and keeps one entry per CDR3 protein. Counted here are 610,000 or so distinct CDR3 sequences, about 43% occurring once; the ten biggest clones make up roughly 8.2%. The material sequenced was peripheral blood or thyroid tissue (not recorded which). The source is a woman under 30 with Graves' hyperthyroidism. Each CDR3 is given with its conserved first and last residue. D genes are given only for firm matches. Only part of the rows carry a size: once, few, many, or a class if the clone is expanded.

size	D	V	J	DNA	CDR3
many	NA	TRBV12-3/TRBV12-4	TRBJ2-6	TGTGCCAGCAGCCACCCACATAGCTCTGGGGCCAACGTCCTGACTTTC	CASSHPHSSGANVLTF
few	TRBD1	TRBV18	TRBJ1-5	TGTGCCAGCTCACCAACAGGGGTAAACGATCAGCCCCAGCATTTT	CASSPTGVNDQPQHF
NA	NA	TRBV6-2/TRBV6-3	TRBJ2-7	TGTGCCAGCAGCCGGGACGCGGCGGGGTCCTACGAGCAGTACTTC	CASSRDAAGSYEQYF
NA	TRBD2	TRBV4-1	TRBJ2-2	TGCGCCAGCAGGGTAGCCGCGGGAGGAACCACCGGGGAGCTGTTTTTT	CASRVAAGGTTGELFF
many	NA	TRBV5-1	TRBJ2-7	TGCGCCAGCAGCGTAGGACAGTCCCTCGAGCAGTACTTC	CASSVGQSLEQYF
NA	TRBD1	TRBV2	TRBJ1-5	TGTGCCAGCAGTGAATGGGAGACAGGGCTTCAGCCCCAGCATTTT	CASSEWETGLQPQHF
many	TRBD2	TRBV7-3	TRBJ2-7	TGTGCCAGCAGACCCCTAGGGGAGGGGCCTTACCCTTACTACGAGCAGTACTTC	CASRPLGEGPYPYYEQYF
few	TRBD2	TRBV5-5	TRBJ2-3	TGTGCCAGCAGCCCGGCAAGCCTAGCGGGAACAGATACGCAGTATTTT	CASSPASLAGTDTQYF
many	NA	TRBV20-1	TRBJ1-5	TGCAGTGCTACCTATTCCAGAGACGTCGATCAGCCCCAGCATTTT	CSATYSRDVDQPQHF
few	NA	TRBV11-2	TRBJ2-7	TGTGCCAGCAGCCAAGCCGACGAAATAACGCGCGACTTCGGCCCCAGGGCCCAGTACTTC	CASSQADEITRDFGPRAQYF
many	NA	TRBV6-6	TRBJ2-7	TGTGCCAGCAGTTACTCATCACCCTACGAGCAGTACTTC	CASSYSSPYEQYF
NA	TRBD2	TRBV20-1	TRBJ2-7	TGCAGTGCTAGAGAGGTTAGCGGGAGGGACTACGAGCAGTACTTC	CSAREVSGRDYEQYF
many	NA	TRBV7-3	TRBJ1-2	TGTGCCAGCAGCCCAACCGGCCGGGACAACTATGGCTACACCTTC	CASSPTGRDNYGYTF
many	NA	TRBV14	TRBJ2-7	TGTGCCAGCAGCCAAGATAGGCTCGGAACCGAGCAGTACTTC	CASSQDRLGTEQYF
many	NA	TRBV7-2	TRBJ2-5	TGTGCCAGCAGCTTTCTTAGGGGAAACCAAGAGACCCAGTACTTC	CASSFLRGNQETQYF
many	TRBD1	TRBV19	TRBJ1-3	TGTGCCAGTAGTAGGACAGGACGCTCTGGAAACACCATATATTTT	CASSRTGRSGNTIYF
many	NA	TRBV2	TRBJ2-5	TGTGCCAGCAGTGAAGGGCTAGCGAAAGGGGTTGAGACCCAGTACTTC	CASSEGLAKGVETQYF
many	NA	TRBV27	TRBJ2-5	TGTGCCGTACAACAGGGAGAGACCCAGTACTTC	CAVQQGETQYF
many	NA	TRBV9	TRBJ2-7	TGTGCCAGCAGCGTAGATACTAACTCCTACGAGCAGTACTTC	CASSVDTNSYEQYF
NA	NA	TRBV15	TRBJ2-5	TGTGCCACCAGCAGAGAAGTAGGGGAAGAGACCCAGTACTTC	CATSREVGEETQYF
NA	TRBD1	TRBV5-1	TRBJ2-5	TGCGCCAGCAGCTTATCCGTCGGGACAGGGAAAGAGACCCAGTACTTC	CASSLSVGTGKETQYF
NA	TRBD2	TRBV11-2	TRBJ2-5	TGTGCCAGCAGCCCAGGGGCGGGAGGGGCAGAGACCCAGTACTTC	CASSPGAGGAETQYF